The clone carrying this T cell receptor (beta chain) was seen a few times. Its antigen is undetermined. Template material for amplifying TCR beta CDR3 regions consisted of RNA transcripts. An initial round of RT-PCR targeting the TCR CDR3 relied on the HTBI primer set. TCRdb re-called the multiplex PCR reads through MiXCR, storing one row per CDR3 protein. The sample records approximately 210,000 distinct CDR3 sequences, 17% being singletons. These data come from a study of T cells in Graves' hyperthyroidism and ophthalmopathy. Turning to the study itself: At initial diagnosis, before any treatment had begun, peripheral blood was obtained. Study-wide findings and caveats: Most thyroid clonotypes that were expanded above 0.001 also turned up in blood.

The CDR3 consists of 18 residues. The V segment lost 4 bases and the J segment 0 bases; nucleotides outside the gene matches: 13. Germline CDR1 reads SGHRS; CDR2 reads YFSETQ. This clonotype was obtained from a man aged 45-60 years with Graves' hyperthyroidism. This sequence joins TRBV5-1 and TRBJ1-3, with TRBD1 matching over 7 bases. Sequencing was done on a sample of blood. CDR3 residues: CASSLLPGQLGSGNTIYF. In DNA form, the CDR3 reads TGCGCCAGCAGCCTCCTTCCGGGACAGCTGGGCTCTGGAAACACCATATATTTT.